This T cell receptor (beta chain) was observed in a study of cytomegalovirus exposure and HLA in healthy donors. Overall study: Earlier findings included about 120 million unique TCR beta sequences obtained from roughly 200 million T cells. Approximately 77 million unique TCRs from HLA-typed donors were held in an early release of data. Findings and caveats of the study: Accurate HLA-A and HLA-B prediction from TCR beta sequences was reported for most subjects.

Of note for this clone: Its antigen is unknown.

This PCR relied on a set of 60 Vbeta primers and 13 Jbeta primers. The table came from immunoSEQ multiplex PCR; TCRdb's copy has only in-frame clones and leaves some out. The table records 150,000 to 180,000 clones, more than 75% of them present only once. The CDR3 runs to 14 residues. Germline-derived CDR1 and CDR2 are SGHNT and YYREEE (reference sequence). Trimming shortened V by 4 bases and J by 4 bases, and 14 bases separated the two germline ends. The rearrangement joins TRBV5-4 to TRBJ1-2; D possibly corresponds to TRBD1 (6 bases). The TCR sequence derives from a man aged 25-45 years in good health and CMV-seropositive. The material sequenced was PBMCs. The CDR3 region is CASSNSQGIYGYTF. CDR3 DNA: TGTGCCAGCAGCAATTCCCAGGGGATCTATGGCTACACCTTC.